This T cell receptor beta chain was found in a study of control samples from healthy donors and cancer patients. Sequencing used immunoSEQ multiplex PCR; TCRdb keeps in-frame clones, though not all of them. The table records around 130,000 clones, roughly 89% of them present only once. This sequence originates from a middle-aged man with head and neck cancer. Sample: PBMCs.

The CDR3 region is CASSLFLGVSYEQYF. The CDR3 nucleotides read TGTGCCAGCAGTCTCTTCCTGGGAGTCTCCTACGAGCAGTACTTC. J is TRBJ2-7 and V is TRBV2; tentatively, D is TRBD2 (5 bases). Germline CDR1 SNHLY, CDR2 FYNNEI. The CDR3 is made up of 15 amino acids. V lost 5 bases and J 0 bases, leaving 14 bases between the germline ends.